The 9 T cell receptor beta chains below come from one sample, sequenced in a study of molecular identifiers for immune sequencing clone quantification. MiXCR, run by TCRdb on the PCR reads, gives a single entry per CDR3 protein. The sample lists approximately 680,000 distinct CDR3 sequences; roughly 25% were seen once. Sequenced material: naive CD8+ T cells from blood, with Jurkat cell RNA spiked in. The subset denotes: FACS-sorted CD8+CD4-CCR7+CD45RA+ naive T cells. The receptors here all came from a human donor in good health. Some libraries in this study had Jurkat cell RNA spiked in.

The J gene is TRBJ1-1, the V gene TRBV30; D might be TRBD1 (5 bases). The CDR3 totals 13 residues. Germline loops: CDR1 GTSNPN, CDR2 SVGIG (reference sequence). V shed 1 base and J shed 6 bases, with 12 bases lying between them. CDR3 loop: CAWSGGDGPEAFF. CDR3 DNA: TGTGCCTGGAGTGGCGGGGACGGGCCTGAAGCTTTCTTT.

This clonotype was observed a few times. The V and J genes are TRBV20-1 and TRBJ2-7; D ambiguous. The germline CDR1 and CDR2 sequences are DFQATT and SNEGSKA (reference sequence). This CDR3 is 11 amino acids long. The V gene lost 0 bases and the J gene lost 6 bases, with 6 bases spanning the gap. The CDR3 sequence is CSAREGREQYF. In nucleotides, the CDR3 is TGCAGTGCTAGAGAAGGGCGCGAGCAGTACTTC.

This clonotype was counted ten times or more. The chain links TRBV6-6 to TRBJ1-2, with a weak D call TRBD1 (6 bases). The V end was cut by 8 bases, the J end by 6 bases, with 19 bases between. The CDR3 spans 14 residues. The germline gives CDR1 MNHNY, CDR2 SVGAGI (reference sequence). This CDR3 reads CASPQGGTVDGYTF. DNA for the CDR3: TGTGCCAGCCCCCAAGGGGGGACGGTGGATGGCTACACCTTC.

This clonotype was counted only a few times. The chain employs TRBV10-3 and TRBJ2-5, with D possibly TRBD1 on 6 matching bases. Germline-derived CDR1 and CDR2 are ENHRY and SYGVKD. The V gene lost 8 bases and the J gene lost 4 bases, with 14 bases spanning the gap. The CDR3 consists of 13 residues. The CDR3 spells CAISKAGAETQYF. The DNA for the CDR3 is TGTGCCATCTCCAAGGCAGGGGCAGAGACCCAGTACTTC.

Of note for this clonotype: Being one base from a much bigger clone, this may be a read error. The rearrangement uses TRBV29-1 and TRBJ2-2; D is possibly TRBD2 (5 bases). Germline values: CDR1 SQVTM, CDR2 ANQGSEA. This CDR3 comprises 13 residues. The CDR3 sequence: CSVGSANTGELCF. CDR3 coding DNA: TGCAGCGTTGGGTCAGCCAACACCGGGGAGCTGTGTTTT.

This clonotype was counted only a few times. CDR3 sequence (DNA): TGTGCCAGTCACAGGGACATTTCCGGGGAGCTGTTTTTT. Its translation: CASHRDISGELFF. The chain links TRBV28 to TRBJ2-2; D is perhaps TRBD1 (6 bases). The germline V gene encodes CDR1 MDHEN and CDR2 SYDVKM. The CDR3 runs 13 residues. Trimming pared 9 bases from V and 6 bases from J, leaving 14 bases between.

The chain employs TRBV7-9 and TRBJ1-4; possible D gene TRBD1, 5 bases. The CDR3 spans 14 residues. Germline CDR1 SEHNR, CDR2 FQNEAQ (reference sequence). Trimming shortened V by 1 base and J by 5 bases, and 8 bases separated the two germline ends. For the CDR3, the DNA is TGTGCCAGCAGCTTAGTCTCAGGGAATGAAAAACTGTTTTTT. As protein: CASSLVSGNEKLFF.

This clonotype was observed at least ten times. V gene TRBV15 combines with J gene TRBJ2-2; tentatively, D is TRBD2 (5 bases). With 0 bases removed from V and 7 bases from J, the gap between germline ends came to 12 bases. Germline-derived CDR1 and CDR2 are LNHNV and YYDKDF (reference sequence). The CDR3 has 15 amino acids. The CDR3 bases are TGTGCCACCAGCAGAGATTACGGGATGGTCGGGGAGCTGTTTTTT. Protein product: CATSRDYGMVGELFF.

The rearrangement uses TRBV6-2 or TRBV6-3 and TRBJ2-7; D is perhaps TRBD1 or TRBD2 (5 bases each). V gave up 6 bases and J gave up 2 bases, with 14 bases separating them. Germline CDR1 MNHEY, CDR2 SVGEGT. The CDR3 is 14 residues long. The CDR3 protein is CASSYGTPTYEQYF. Written as DNA, the CDR3 is TGTGCCAGCAGCTATGGGACCCCCACCTACGAGCAGTACTTC.